What follows are 3 T cell receptor beta chains derived from one specimen sequenced in a study of blood T cell repertoires in COVID-19. The data were produced by immunoSEQ multiplex PCR, yet TCRdb's version contains in-frame clones alone and is incomplete. The sample holds 86,000 or so clones, 91% seen once. The sequenced sample was peripheral blood. The receptors were gathered from a woman between 45 and 65 years old in a cohort sampled during active COVID-19.

V is TRBV5-6 and J is TRBJ2-2, with 11 bases matching TRBD2. Per germline, CDR1 SGHDT and CDR2 YYEEEE. The trim removed 4 bases at V and 4 bases at J, leaving 9 bases unmatched. The CDR3 contains 17 residues. The CDR3 loop reads CASSPSGGLAGTGELFF. The CDR3 bases are TGTGCCAGCAGCCCAAGTGGAGGACTAGCGGGCACCGGGGAGCTGTTTTTT.

The chain employs TRBV5-1 and TRBJ2-3; unclear D gene. Trimming took 0 bases from V and 2 from J, leaving 7 bases between them. In germline, CDR1 is SGHRS, CDR2 YFSETQ. CDR3 length equals 14 residues. The CDR3 nucleotides read TGCGCCAGCAGCTTGGGGAGTAACACAGATACGCAGTATTTT. Its translation is CASSLGSNTDTQYF.

This chain connects TRBV28 to TRBJ2-7; TRBD1 matches at 8 bases. With V trimmed by 6 bases and J by 6 bases, 7 bases remained unmatched. This CDR3 is 13 amino acids long. Per germline, CDR1 MDHEN and CDR2 SYDVKM. This CDR3 is CASRQGGPGEQYF. The CDR3 DNA is TGTGCCAGCAGACAGGGGGGCCCCGGCGAGCAGTACTTC.